These 24 T cell receptor beta chains were all obtained from the same sample, sequenced in a study of a mutant IDH1 vaccine in newly diagnosed glioma. Time point noted: baseline, week 1 (first vaccination visit). Treatment of the sample: pre-vaccination baseline after standard-of-care therapy. Clones were sequenced by immunoSEQ multiplex PCR, and TCRdb holds only the in-frame ones, with some missing. The table includes about 69,000 clones, around 85% detected once. The specimen was PBMCs, collected from a glioma patient treated with radiotherapy, temozolomide or both. All receptors derive from a man aged 30 to 45 with glioma.

The J gene is TRBJ1-5, the V gene TRBV19, with D tentatively TRBD1 (6 bases). The V end lost 4 bases, the J end lost 3 bases, and 10 bases lay between the germline ends. Germline V CDR1 and CDR2: LNHDA, SQIVND (reference sequence). The CDR3 is 14 amino acids. Here the CDR3 reads CASSTEGVNQPQHF. The CDR3 DNA sequence: TGTGCCAGTAGTACGGAGGGGGTCAATCAGCCCCAGCATTTT.

CDR3 coding DNA: TGTGCCAGCAGTTTCAGGAAAACAGTCGCCTATAATTCACCCCTCCACTTT. This codes for CASSFRKTVAYNSPLHF. The gene calls are TRBV27 and TRBJ1-6; D gene uncertain. This CDR3 has 17 amino acids. Germline V gene lookup returns CDR1 MNHEY and CDR2 SMNVEV (reference sequence). The germline V and J ends were trimmed by 3 bases and 2 bases, with 14 bases remaining between them.

The chain links TRBV7-8 to TRBJ1-1, with 7 positions matching TRBD1. Germline V gene lookup returns CDR1 SGHVS and CDR2 FQNEAQ. Losses at the gene ends were 8 bases for V and 1 base for J; bases not matched to a gene: 7. There are 14 residues in the CDR3. In nucleotides, the CDR3 is TGTGCCAGCCAGGAGGGACAGCCGAACACTGAAGCTTTCTTT. It translates to CASQEGQPNTEAFF.

The chain combines TRBV5-4 with TRBJ1-4, with 7 bases matching TRBD1. Trimming removed 0 bases from V and 0 bases from J; junction bases left unmatched: 5. CDR3 length: 17 residues. CDR1 SGHNT and CDR2 YYREEE come from the germline V gene (reference sequence). The CDR3, as DNA: TGTGCCAGCAGCTTGGTTCCGACAGGGACAACTAATGAAAAACTGTTTTTT. It specifies CASSLVPTGTTNEKLFF.

The chain joins TRBV7-8 to TRBJ1-2, with D unresolved. Germline CDR1 is SGHVS and CDR2 is FQNEAQ. This CDR3 contains 14 residues. V lost 1 base and J lost 1, with 7 bases in between. The CDR3 DNA sequence: TGTGCCAGCAGCTTAGTAGGTTTTAACTATGGCTACACCTTC. Translating it yields CASSLVGFNYGYTF.

V usage is TRBV13 and J usage is TRBJ2-7; 8 nucleotides agree with TRBD1. CDR1 is PRHDT and CDR2 is FYEKMQ in the germline V gene (reference sequence). Trimming took 5 bases from V and 5 from J; bases not matched to a gene: 11. CDR3 size: 15 residues. The CDR3 loop is CASSLGQGIVHEQYF. The CDR3 DNA reads as TGTGCCAGCAGCCTCGGACAGGGTATAGTCCACGAGCAGTACTTC.

The V call is TRBV9, the J call TRBJ1-4; D remains unclear. Between the trimmed V and J ends, which lost 4 bases and 3 bases, there was a span of 10 bases. The CDR3 has 14 residues. CDR1 is SGDLS, CDR2 YYNGEE, per germline. The CDR3: CASSTEGANEKLFF. For the CDR3, the DNA is TGTGCCAGCAGCACCGAGGGCGCTAATGAAAAACTGTTTTTT.

This clone was detected once. The V and J genes are TRBV5-1 and TRBJ2-1; 8 nucleotides line up with TRBD1. CDR1 SGHRS and CDR2 YFSETQ come from the germline V gene. CDR3 length equals 17 residues. With 3 bases clipped from V and 8 bases from J, the junction kept 16 bases outside the gene matches. CDR3 sequence reads: CASSSQNPGQAIDEQFF. Written as DNA, the CDR3 is TGCGCCAGCAGCTCTCAGAACCCGGGACAGGCAATCGATGAGCAGTTCTTC.

The J gene is TRBJ1-1, the V gene TRBV6-5; D perhaps matches TRBD1 (5 bases). The CDR3 sequence is 14 residues long. Per germline, CDR1 MNHEY and CDR2 SVGAGI. The V and J ends lost 5 bases and 2 bases respectively, with 12 bases between them. The CDR3 nucleotides read TGTGCCAGCAGTGAAGGACATTCCAACACTGAAGCTTTCTTT. It encodes CASSEGHSNTEAFF.

The chain employs TRBV5-4 and TRBJ1-1, with TRBD1 as a possible D gene (5 bases). The CDR3 is 15 residues long. Germline lookup yields CDR1 SGHNT and CDR2 YYREEE (reference sequence). Trimming removed 4 bases from V and 1 base from J, with 14 bases in between. The CDR3 sequence is CASSRRGRENTEAFF. DNA for the CDR3: TGTGCCAGCAGCAGGAGGGGACGGGAGAACACTGAAGCTTTCTTT. Filled out from reference TRBV5-4 and TRBJ1-1, the complete variable domain reads ETGVTQSPTHLIKTRGQQVTLRCSSQSGHNTVSWYQQALGQGPQFIFQYYREEENGRGNFPPRFSGLQFPNYSSELNVNALELDDSALYLCASSRRGRENTEAFFGQGTRLTVV.

The chain joins TRBV19 to TRBJ2-7; 8 nucleotides align to TRBD1. Germline-derived CDR1 and CDR2 are LNHDA and SQIVND (reference sequence). The CDR3 runs to 15 residues. Trimming removed 4 bases from V and 3 bases from J; junction bases left unmatched: 8. The CDR3 sequence is CASSRTGNAGYEQYF. CDR3 nucleotide sequence: TGTGCCAGTAGTAGGACAGGGAATGCGGGCTACGAGCAGTACTTC.

The chain recombines TRBV27 with TRBJ1-2; D remains unclear. V lost 3 bases and J lost 6, with 14 bases in between. Germline V gives CDR1 MNHEY, CDR2 SMNVEV (reference sequence). This CDR3 is 14 amino acids long. This chain's CDR3 is CASSFPGDVNGYTF. The CDR3, as DNA: TGTGCCAGCAGTTTCCCCGGGGATGTGAATGGCTACACCTTC.

The J gene is TRBJ1-2, the V gene TRBV10-2; D gene uncertain. Trimming pared 6 bases from V and 0 bases from J, leaving 14 bases between. The CDR3 loop spans 15 amino acids. Per the germline V gene, CDR1 is WSHSY and CDR2 is SAAADI. The CDR3 is CASSAEHQANYGYTF. CDR3 DNA: TGCGCCAGCAGCGCCGAACATCAAGCTAACTATGGCTACACCTTC.

V and J are TRBV6-1 and TRBJ1-2; D is perhaps TRBD1 (6 bases). Germline V lookup: CDR1 MNHNS, CDR2 SASEGT. This CDR3 region has 12 residues. Trimming left V 2 bases short and J 8 bases short, with 9 bases between. The CDR3 coding sequence is TGTGCCAGCAGTGAAAGGACAGCAGGCTACACCTTC. This sequence encodes CASSERTAGYTF.

This chain connects TRBV28 to TRBJ1-2; D unclear. The CDR3 runs to 13 residues. Germline V CDR1 and CDR2: MDHEN, SYDVKM. Between the trimmed V and J ends, which lost 10 bases and 0 bases, there was a span of 12 bases. The CDR3 DNA sequence: TGTGCCACGTGGGAAGATACTAACTATGGCTACACCTTC. Amino acid sequence: CATWEDTNYGYTF.

This clone was seen a handful of times. The chain uses TRBV5-1 and TRBJ2-1, with 11 positions matching TRBD2. Germline V lookup: CDR1 SGHRS, CDR2 YFSETQ. The CDR3 is 16 amino acids. V lost 4 bases, J lost 0 bases, and 3 bases stayed unmatched. Here the CDR3 DNA reads TGCGCCAGCAGCCTAACTAGCGGGGGCTCCTACAATGAGCAGTTCTTC. Translated, it gives CASSLTSGGSYNEQFF.

The gene calls are TRBV5-8 and TRBJ1-5, with D possibly TRBD1 on 5 matching bases. Trimming pared 4 bases from V and 9 bases from J, leaving 8 bases between. The CDR3 contains 11 residues. Germline V gene lookup returns CDR1 SGHTS and CDR2 YDEGEE. CDR3 in DNA: TGTGCCAGCAGCGGGGGAGGGCCCCAGCATTTT. Translating it yields CASSGGGPQHF. Full variable domain (missing parts from reference TRBV5-8 and TRBJ1-5): EAGVTQSPTHLIKTRGQQATLRCSPISGHTSVYWYQQALGLGLQFLLWYDEGEERNRGNFPPRFSGRQFPNYSSELNVNALELEDSALYLCASSGGGPQHFGDGTRLSIL.

This clone was seen only once. The J gene is TRBJ2-5, the V gene TRBV11-2, with TRBD2 identical over 13 bases. Germline V gene data show CDR1 as SGHAT and CDR2 as FQNNGV. J gave up 7 bases and V 3 bases, and 5 bases lay outside the gene matches. This CDR3 spans 15 amino acids. CDR3 loop: CASSFTSGGGRTQYF. The DNA of the CDR3 is TGTGCCAGCAGCTTTACTAGCGGGGGGGGCAGGACCCAGTACTTC.

This rearrangement joins TRBV10-3 to TRBJ1-1; 8 bases map to TRBD1. Germline loops: CDR1 ENHRY, CDR2 SYGVKD. J was trimmed by 6 bases and V by 6 bases; bases with no gene match: 3. CDR3 size: 12 residues. CDR3 residues: CAIRQGGAEAFF. DNA for the CDR3: TGTGCCATCAGACAGGGGGGGGCTGAAGCTTTCTTT.

DNA of the CDR3: TGCGCCAGCAGCTTGGGGACTAGCGGGGGCCTCCTCTACGAGCAGTACTTC. As protein: CASSLGTSGGLLYEQYF. The rearrangement joins TRBV5-1 to TRBJ2-7, with 13 bases that match TRBD2. The ends lost 0 bases at V and 3 bases at J; junction bases unmatched: 6. CDR1 SGHRS and CDR2 YFSETQ come from the germline V gene. This CDR3 comprises 17 residues.

This chain uses TRBV19 with TRBJ1-5; D not certain. V was shortened by 4 bases and J by 3 bases, with 4 bases between the two germline ends. Germline V gene lookup returns CDR1 LNHDA and CDR2 SQIVND (reference sequence). This CDR3 has 12 residues. The DNA for the CDR3 is TGTGCCAGTAGTACCTACAATCAGCCCCAGCATTTT. Protein sequence: CASSTYNQPQHF.

The genes are TRBV5-1 and TRBJ2-1; 16 nucleotides match TRBD2. The V and J ends lost 4 bases and 4 bases, in that order; junction bases with no gene match: 8. Germline V gene sequence: CDR1 SGHRS, CDR2 YFSETQ. The CDR3 runs to 18 residues. This CDR3 reads CASSTGLAGGILYNEQFF. The CDR3 DNA reads TGCGCCAGCAGCACGGGACTAGCGGGGGGGATACTATACAATGAGCAGTTCTTC.

The V and J genes are TRBV27 and TRBJ1-5, with TRBD1 identical over 8 bases. Trimming cost V 3 bases and J 0 bases; bases outside gene matches: 1. Germline CDR1 and CDR2: MNHEY and SMNVEV (reference sequence). The CDR3 runs to 15 residues. CDR3 coding DNA: TGTGCCAGCAGTTTGACAGGGGTTAGCAATCAGCCCCAGCATTTT. It yields the protein CASSLTGVSNQPQHF.

The chain couples TRBV6-6 to TRBJ1-6, with D hard to call. Germline assignment: CDR1 MNHNY and CDR2 SVGAGI (reference sequence). The CDR3 has 14 amino acids. Deletions cut 1 base from V and 7 bases from J, with 8 bases between. The CDR3 region has the DNA TGTGCCAGCAGTTACTGGGGAGGGAATTCACCCCTCCACTTT. It encodes CASSYWGGNSPLHF.